This record looks at one T cell receptor (beta chain) sequence and its context. What it binds is unknown. The data belong to a study of cytomegalovirus exposure and HLA in healthy donors. Nominal health characterized the donors when sampled, though unrecorded immune exposures were likely. Study-wide points: CMV serostatus was the sole immune exposure information available. The classifier was said to identify cytomegalovirus status with high specificity and sensitivity.

The ends lost 4 bases at V and 3 bases at J; junction bases unmatched: 7. CDR1 and CDR2 from the germline V gene are SGHKS and YYEKEE (reference sequence). CDR3 length: 15 residues. The PCR employed 60 Vbeta primers together with 13 Jbeta primers. Sequencing used immunoSEQ multiplex PCR; TCRdb keeps in-frame clones, though not all of them. Here the sample spans about 150,000 clones, over 60% being singletons. Material: PBMCs. The chain is built from TRBV5-5 and TRBJ1-5; 7 nucleotides agree with TRBD1. The sequence was collected from a woman between 35 and 50 years old in good health and CMV-seronegative. CDR3 in amino acids: CASSPHGTDNQPQHF. The CDR3 DNA reads TGTGCCAGCAGCCCACACGGGACAGACAATCAGCCCCAGCATTTT.